This TCR beta chain was recovered during a study of T-cell reconstitution after alpha-beta-depleted transplantation in children. Unmatched junction bases numbered 5, after V lost 1 base and J lost 2 bases. This CDR3 contains 15 residues. CDR1 and CDR2 (germline): LNHNV, YYDKDF (reference sequence). A library of TCRbeta sequences, prepared with unique molecular identifiers, was generated. TCRdb analysed the PCR reads with MiXCR anew, one entry per CDR3 protein. Of 780,000 or so distinct CDR3 sequences detected, approximately 15% appear once; the ten largest clones hold under 6%. The receptor was derived from a male patient younger than 18 who had a stem cell transplant for acute lymphoblastic leukemia, so the T cells may come from the graft donor. The starting material was PBMCs, mostly from graft donor cells, obtained 360 days after TCRalphabeta/CD19-depleted stem cell transplant. The rearrangement uses TRBV15 and TRBJ2-7, with TRBD2 identical over 7 bases. The CDR3 bases are TGTGCCACCAGCAGAGTGTCTAGCGGACCCTACGAGCAGTACTTC. This codes for CATSRVSSGPYEQYF.